There are a few counts of the clone carrying this TCR beta chain. What it recognizes is unknown. The CDR3 has 13 residues. V trimming: 6 bases; J trimming: 5 bases; junction bases outside the gene matches: 9. The germline gives CDR1 SQVTM, CDR2 ANQGSEA. These data are taken from a study of response to subunit inactivated influenza vaccine. Study-level results: It was suggested by the authors that few new T cells are recruited by each seasonal influenza vaccination.

MiXCR was run by TCRdb on the RT-PCR reads, yielding one entry per CDR3 protein. The sample has about 800,000 distinct CDR3 sequences, about 20% seen once. This sequence joins TRBV29-1 and TRBJ1-1, with 7 bases fitting TRBD1. Specimen: PBMCs from blood, collected 5 days after vaccination. This TCR came from a man in his fifties who received an inactivated influenza vaccine. CDR3 bases: TGCAGCGTCCTCAGGGGGGGGTGGACTGAAGCTTTCTTT. Its translation: CSVLRGGWTEAFF. The full variable domain, in which reference TRBV29-1 and TRBJ1-1 provide the parts outside the CDR3, is SAVISQKPSRDICQRGTSLTIQCQVDSQVTMMFWYRQQPGQSLTLIATANQGSEATYESGFVIDKFPISRPNLTFSTLTVSNMSPEDSSIYLCSVLRGGWTEAFFGQGTRLTVV.